A single TCR beta chain is shown here with its context. These data come from a study of OX40 agonist ivuxolimab in advanced cancers. As for the study in general: Six ivuxolimab dose levels, 0.01 to 10 mg/kg, were given intravenously every 2 weeks. Hepatocellular carcinoma, melanoma, renal cell or head and neck cancer occurred in dose-escalation patients. Among those enrolled, mean age was approximately 60 years (range about 23 to 80) and 82.7% were male.

J lost 4 bases, V lost 1 base, and 9 bases had no gene match. The CDR3 is 17 residues long. Germline CDR1 is MNHNS and CDR2 is SASEGT. Here immunoSEQ multiplex PCR was the method, and the copy in TCRdb shows in-frame clones only, minus some. Here the sample spans about 20,000 clones, 85% to 95% being singletons. Cycle 7 day 1, cycle 4 day 1, and baseline were the timepoints at which blood was sampled. The sample here was CD4+ or CD8+ T cells sorted from blood, taken in a trial of the OX40 agonist ivuxolimab. The gene calls are TRBV6-1 and TRBJ1-3; the match to TRBD1 covers 8 bases. The TCR was taken from an adult with an advanced solid tumor such as melanoma, head and neck, liver or kidney cancer. CDR3 DNA sequence: TGTGCCAGCAGTGAAGGTTGGGGACAGGCGGTCGGAAACACCATATATTTT. It codes for CASSEGWGQAVGNTIYF.